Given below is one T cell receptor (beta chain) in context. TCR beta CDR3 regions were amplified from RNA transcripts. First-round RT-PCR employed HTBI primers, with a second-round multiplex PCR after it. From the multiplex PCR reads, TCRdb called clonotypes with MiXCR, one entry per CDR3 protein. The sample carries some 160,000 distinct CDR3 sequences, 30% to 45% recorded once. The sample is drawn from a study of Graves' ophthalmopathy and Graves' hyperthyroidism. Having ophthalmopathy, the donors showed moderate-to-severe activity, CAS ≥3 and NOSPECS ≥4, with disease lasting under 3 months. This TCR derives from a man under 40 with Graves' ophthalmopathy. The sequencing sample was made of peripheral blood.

The CDR3 here is CASGLGNYEQYF. In DNA form, the CDR3 reads TGTGCCAGCGGACTAGGTAACTACGAGCAGTACTTC. This chain connects TRBV12-3 or TRBV12-4 to TRBJ2-7; 7 nucleotides agree with TRBD2. The J segment lost 3 bases and the V segment lost 8 bases, leaving 4 bases of the junction unmatched. The CDR3 is 12 residues long.